A selection of T cell receptor beta chains follows, all from one sample in a study of Ad26.COV2.S vaccination and SARS-CoV-2 variants. Method: immunoSEQ multiplex PCR; TCRdb's copy keeps in-frame clones and lacks some. Of fewer than 400,000 clones detected, roughly 90% appear once; the ten largest clones hold 5.5%. This sample comprised peripheral blood, obtained in a trial of Ad26.COV2.S vaccine versus placebo. The source of these receptors is a person aged 18 to 65 who received the Ad26.COV2.S COVID-19 vaccine or a placebo. Both conserved end residues are part of each CDR3. A D gene is named only where the DNA matches it firmly. Some rows have no size entry. The others give once, few or many, or a class for an expanded clone.

14,TRBV5-1,TRBD1,.,TRBJ2-2,TGCGCCAGCGCGGGACAGGCCCTCGTCGGGGAGCTGTTTTTT,CASAGQALVGELFF
15,TRBV6-5,TRBD1,.,TRBJ1-2,TGTGCCAGCAACCAGGACAGGGGGCTGAACTATGGCTACACCTTC,CASNQDRGLNYGYTF
14,TRBV29-1,.,.,TRBJ2-2,TGCAGCGTTGGCACCCCTGAGGACACCGGGGAGCTGTTTTTT,CSVGTPEDTGELFF
14,TRBV19,.,few,TRBJ1-1,TGTGCCAGTAGCCCACAAGGATTGAACACTGAAGCTTTCTTT,CASSPQGLNTEAFF
14,TRBV5-1,.,once,TRBJ1-2,TGCGCCAGCAGCACCGAACTCGGGCTCGGCGGCTACACCTTC,CASSTELGLGGYTF
15,TRBV5-6,.,.,TRBJ1-2,TGTGCCAGCAGCTTCAACGGGGTGGGGAACTATGGCTACACCTTC,CASSFNGVGNYGYTF
17,TRBV14,.,.,TRBJ2-3,TGTGCCAGCAGCTTGAAAGGATGGAGCGCTAGCACAGATACGCAGTATTTT,CASSLKGWSASTDTQYF
15,TRBV7-6,.,.,TRBJ1-3,TGTGCCAGCAGCCCCCTGACAAGTTCTGGAAACACCATATATTTT,CASSPLTSSGNTIYF
14,TRBV6-4,.,.,TRBJ2-1,TGTGCCAGCACCGACCGGGGAACCTACAATGAGCAGTTCTTC,CASTDRGTYNEQFF
14,TRBV6-4,.,.,TRBJ2-2,TGTGCCAGCAGCTCGGGACTCTTCAGAGGGGAGCTGTTTTTT,CASSSGLFRGELFF
18,TRBV21-1,.,.,TRBJ1-6,TGTGCCAGCAGCAAAGTGGTGAGGCAGGGGGCTCGGAATTCACCCCTCCACTTT,CASSKVVRQGARNSPLHF
13,TRBV18,.,.,TRBJ2-5,TGTGCCAGCTCCCCGGGAGTCGGGGAGACCCAGTACTTC,CASSPGVGETQYF
14,TRBV19,.,.,TRBJ2-3,TGTGCCAGTAGCCCCGGCATAAGCACAGATACGCAGTATTTT,CASSPGISTDTQYF
17,TRBV7-8,TRBD1,.,TRBJ1-2,TGTGCCAGCAGCCTGTCAGGGGGACTCTTATTAGGTTATGGCTACACCTTC,CASSLSGGLLLGYGYTF
14,TRBV11-3,TRBD2,.,TRBJ2-1,TGTGCCAGCAGCTTAACAGCGGGGGGCGGTGAGCAGTTCTTC,CASSLTAGGGEQFF
14,TRBV25-1,.,.,TRBJ2-7,TGTGCCAGCAGTGAACCGGAGACAGTCTACGAGCAGTACTTC,CASSEPETVYEQYF
15,TRBV5-6,.,.,TRBJ2-5,TGTGCCAGCAGCTTGGATACAGGGCCCCAAGAGACCCAGTACTTC,CASSLDTGPQETQYF
13,TRBV19,.,.,TRBJ1-5,TGTGCCAGTAGTGTCGGGCGTAATCAGCCCCAGCATTTT,CASSVGRNQPQHF
15,TRBV4-1,TRBD1,.,TRBJ1-4,TGCGCCAGCAGCCAGTCCGGGACAGGGGATGAAAAACTGTTTTTT,CASSQSGTGDEKLFF
15,TRBV11-2,.,.,TRBJ1-4,TGTGCCAGCAGCCCAAATCCAGCAACTAATGAAAAACTGTTTTTT,CASSPNPATNEKLFF
16,TRBV7-9,.,.,TRBJ2-5,TGTGCCAGCAGCTTAGCCCAGGTGGGGGGCGCCGAGACCCAGTACTTC,CASSLAQVGGAETQYF
16,TRBV4-1,TRBD1,.,TRBJ2-1,TGCGCCAGCAGCCAAGGCCGGGACAGGGGGTTCAATGAGCAGTTCTTC,CASSQGRDRGFNEQFF
14,TRBV27,.,.,TRBJ1-2,TGTGCCAGCAGCCGACAGAGTTCACTCTATGGCTACACCTTC,CASSRQSSLYGYTF
16,TRBV4-2,.,.,TRBJ1-2,TGTGCCAGCAGCCAAGACCTTTTGACTAGTTGGTATGGCTACACCTTC,CASSQDLLTSWYGYTF
16,TRBV7-2,.,.,TRBJ1-5,TGTGCCAGCAGCTTAGCCGGGTCTCTTACGAATCAGCCCCAGCATTTT,CASSLAGSLTNQPQHF
11,TRBV12-3/TRBV12-4,.,once,TRBJ2-7,TGTGCCAGCAGTAAGACGTACGAGCAGTACTTC,CASSKTYEQYF
15,TRBV5-1,.,once,TRBJ2-2,TGCGCCAGCAGATCCGGACAGACGGGCACCGGGGAGCTGTTTTTT,CASRSGQTGTGELFF
14,TRBV2,TRBD1,.,TRBJ1-3,TGTGCCAGCAGACACACCGACAGGGAAGACACCATATATTTT,CASRHTDREDTIYF
14,TRBV7-3,.,.,TRBJ2-2,TGTGCCAGCAGCACCCATGGGGGAACCGGGGAGCTGTTTTTT,CASSTHGGTGELFF
14,TRBV7-6,.,.,TRBJ1-4,TGTGCCAGCAGCTCGAAACAACCCGGGTACGGGCTGTTTTTT,CASSSKQPGYGLFF
14,TRBV6-5,.,.,TRBJ1-5,TGTGCCTGCTACCGGGAGGGTTGGTATCAGCCCCAGCATTTT,CACYREGWYQPQHF
17,TRBV5-1,.,.,TRBJ2-1,TGCGCCAGCAGCTTGCCTTTTTCTGGTACTTTCGACAATGAGCAGTTCTTC,CASSLPFSGTFDNEQFF
15,TRBV6-6,.,few,TRBJ1-2,TGTGCCAGCAGTTACCCCAGGGGCGAATACTATGGCTACACCTTC,CASSYPRGEYYGYTF